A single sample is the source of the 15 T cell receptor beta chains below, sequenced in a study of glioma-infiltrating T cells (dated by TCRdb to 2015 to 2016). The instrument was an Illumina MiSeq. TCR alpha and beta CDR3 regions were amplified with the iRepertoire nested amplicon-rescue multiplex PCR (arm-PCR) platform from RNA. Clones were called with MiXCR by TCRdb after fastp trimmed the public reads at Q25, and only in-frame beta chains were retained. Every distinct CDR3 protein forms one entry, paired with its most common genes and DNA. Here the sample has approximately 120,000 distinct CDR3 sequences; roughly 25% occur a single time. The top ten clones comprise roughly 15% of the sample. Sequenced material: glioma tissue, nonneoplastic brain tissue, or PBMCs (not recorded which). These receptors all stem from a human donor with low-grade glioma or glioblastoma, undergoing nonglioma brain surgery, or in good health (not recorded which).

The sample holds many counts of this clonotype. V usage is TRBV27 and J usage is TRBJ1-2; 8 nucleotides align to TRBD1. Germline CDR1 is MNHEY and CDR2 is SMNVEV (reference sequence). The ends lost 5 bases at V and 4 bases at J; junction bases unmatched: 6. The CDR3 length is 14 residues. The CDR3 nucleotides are TGTGCCAGCAGTCTCTCCGGGACAGGCTATGGCTACACCTTC. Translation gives CASSLSGTGYGYTF.

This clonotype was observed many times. DNA for the CDR3: TGTGCCAGCAGCCCCGGGAGTAGCGGTCTATACGAGCAGTACTTC. Its translation: CASSPGSSGLYEQYF. The chain couples TRBV7-6 to TRBJ2-7; a possible D gene is TRBD2 (6 bases). V dropped 5 bases and J dropped 4 bases, with 18 bases sitting between them. The germline V gene has CDR1 SGHVS and CDR2 FNYEAQ. The CDR3 totals 15 residues. The whole variable domain, remainder taken from reference TRBV7-6 and TRBJ2-7, is GAGVSQSPRYKVTKRGQDVALRCDPISGHVSLYWYRQALGQGPEFLTYFNYEAQQDKSGLPNDRFSAERPEGSISTLTIQRTEQRDSAMYRCASSPGSSGLYEQYFGPGTRLTVT.

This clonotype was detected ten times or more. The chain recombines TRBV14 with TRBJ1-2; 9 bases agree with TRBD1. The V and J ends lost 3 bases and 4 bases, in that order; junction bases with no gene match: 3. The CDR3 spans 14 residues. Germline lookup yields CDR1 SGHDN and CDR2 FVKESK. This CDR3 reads CASSQGQGGYGYTF. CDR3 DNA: TGTGCCAGCAGCCAGGGACAGGGAGGCTATGGCTACACCTTC.

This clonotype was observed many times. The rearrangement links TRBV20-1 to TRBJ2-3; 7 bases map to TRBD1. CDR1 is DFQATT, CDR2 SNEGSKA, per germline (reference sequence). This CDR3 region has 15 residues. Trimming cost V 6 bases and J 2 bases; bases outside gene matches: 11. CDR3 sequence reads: CSAWTGLSPTDTQYF. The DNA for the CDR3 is TGCAGTGCCTGGACAGGACTTTCCCCCACAGATACGCAGTATTTT.

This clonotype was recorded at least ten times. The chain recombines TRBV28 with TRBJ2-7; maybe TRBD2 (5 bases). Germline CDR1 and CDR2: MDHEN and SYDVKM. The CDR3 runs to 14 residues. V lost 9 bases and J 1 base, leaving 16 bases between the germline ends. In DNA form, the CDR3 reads TGTGCCAGTTCCATACCTCGGGGTTCCTACGAGCAGTACTTC. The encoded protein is CASSIPRGSYEQYF.

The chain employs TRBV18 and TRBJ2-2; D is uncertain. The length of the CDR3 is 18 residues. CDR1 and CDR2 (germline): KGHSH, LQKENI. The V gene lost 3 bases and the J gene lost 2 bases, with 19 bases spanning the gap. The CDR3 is CASSPPTSRIDNTGELFF. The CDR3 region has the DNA TGTGCCAGCTCACCGCCTACCTCCCGGATTGATAACACCGGGGAGCTGTTTTTT.

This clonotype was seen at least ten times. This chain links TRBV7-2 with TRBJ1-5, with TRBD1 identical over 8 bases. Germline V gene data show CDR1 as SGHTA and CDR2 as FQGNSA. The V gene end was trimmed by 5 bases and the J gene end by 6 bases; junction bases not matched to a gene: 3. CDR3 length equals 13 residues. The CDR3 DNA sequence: TGTGCCAGCAGCCCGGACAGGGCTCAGCCCCAGCATTTT. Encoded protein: CASSPDRAQPQHF.

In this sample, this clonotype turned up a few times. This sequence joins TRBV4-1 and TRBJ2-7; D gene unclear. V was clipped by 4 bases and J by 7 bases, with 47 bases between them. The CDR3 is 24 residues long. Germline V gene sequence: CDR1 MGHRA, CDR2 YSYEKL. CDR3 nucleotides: TGCGCCAGCAGCCTCCCTCGAGCGAGCGAGTATCCCAATAGCAGAATCCTCAAAGTCTCGGAGCAGTACTTC. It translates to CASSLPRASEYPNSRILKVSEQYF.

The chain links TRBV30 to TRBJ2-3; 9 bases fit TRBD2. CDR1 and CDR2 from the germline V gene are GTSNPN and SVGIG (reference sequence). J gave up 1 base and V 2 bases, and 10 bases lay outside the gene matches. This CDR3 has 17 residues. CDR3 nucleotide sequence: TGTGCCTGGAGTTTCGGATTGACTAGCGGAGGCACAGATACGCAGTATTTT. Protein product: CAWSFGLTSGGTDTQYF.

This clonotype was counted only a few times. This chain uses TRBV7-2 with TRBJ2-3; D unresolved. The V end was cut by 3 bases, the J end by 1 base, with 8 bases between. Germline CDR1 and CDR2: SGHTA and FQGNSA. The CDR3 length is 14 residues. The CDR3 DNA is TGTGCCAGCAGCTTTACGGAGCGCACAGATACGCAGTATTTT. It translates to CASSFTERTDTQYF.

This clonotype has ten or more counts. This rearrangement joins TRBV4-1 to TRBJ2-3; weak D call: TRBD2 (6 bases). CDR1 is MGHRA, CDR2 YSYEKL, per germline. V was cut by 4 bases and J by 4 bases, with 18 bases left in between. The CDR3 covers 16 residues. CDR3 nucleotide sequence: TGCGCCAGCAGCCTGAGGACTAACCTTGGCGCAGATACGCAGTATTTT. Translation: CASSLRTNLGADTQYF.

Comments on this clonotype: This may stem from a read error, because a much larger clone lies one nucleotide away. The CDR3 nucleotides read TGCAGTGCTTACAGCCCTCTCTACAATGAGCAGCTCTTC. Protein product: CSAYSPLYNEQLF. This chain connects TRBV20-1 to TRBJ2-1; no definite D call. The germline CDR1 and CDR2 sequences are DFQATT and SNEGSKA (reference sequence). This CDR3 has 13 residues.

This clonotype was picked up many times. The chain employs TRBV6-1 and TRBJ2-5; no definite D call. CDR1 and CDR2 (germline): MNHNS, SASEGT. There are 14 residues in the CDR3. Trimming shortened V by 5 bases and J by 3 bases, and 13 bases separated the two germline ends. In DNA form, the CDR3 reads TGTGCCAGCAGTTCCCTGTTCTATAAAGAGACCCAGTACTTC. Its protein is CASSSLFYKETQYF.

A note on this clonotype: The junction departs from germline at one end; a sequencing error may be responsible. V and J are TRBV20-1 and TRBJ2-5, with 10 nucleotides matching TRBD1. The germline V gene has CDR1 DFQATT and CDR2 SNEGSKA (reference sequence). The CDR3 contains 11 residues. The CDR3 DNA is TGCAGGGGACAGGGGATGGGGACCAAGTACTTC. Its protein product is CRGQGMGTKYF.

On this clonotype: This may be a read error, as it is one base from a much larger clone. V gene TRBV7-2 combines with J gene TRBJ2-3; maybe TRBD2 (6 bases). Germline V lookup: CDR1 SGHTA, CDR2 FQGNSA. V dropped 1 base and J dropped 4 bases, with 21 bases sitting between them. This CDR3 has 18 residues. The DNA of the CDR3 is TGTGCCAGCAGCTTAGATATGTCGAGCGGGCTTAGCTCAGATACGCAGTATTTT. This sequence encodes CASSLDMSSGLSSDTQYF.